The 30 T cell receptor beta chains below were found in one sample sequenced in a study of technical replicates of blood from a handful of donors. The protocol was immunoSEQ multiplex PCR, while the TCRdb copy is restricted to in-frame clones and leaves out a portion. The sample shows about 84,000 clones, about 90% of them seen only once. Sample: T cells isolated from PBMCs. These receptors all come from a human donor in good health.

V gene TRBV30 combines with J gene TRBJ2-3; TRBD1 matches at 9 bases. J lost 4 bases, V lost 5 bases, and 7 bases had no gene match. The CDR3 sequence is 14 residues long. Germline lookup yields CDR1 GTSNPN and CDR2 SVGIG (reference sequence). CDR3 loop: CAWQQGARADTQYF. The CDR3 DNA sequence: TGTGCCTGGCAACAGGGGGCCCGTGCAGATACGCAGTATTTT.

CDR3 sequence: CASSAPGTSVYNEQFF. In nucleotides, the CDR3 is TGTGCCAGCAGCGCCCCCGGGACTAGCGTTTACAATGAGCAGTTCTTC. This rearrangement joins TRBV27 to TRBJ2-1; TRBD2 matches at 10 bases. V lost 6 bases, J lost 4 bases, and 9 bases stayed unmatched. CDR1 is MNHEY, CDR2 SMNVEV, per germline (reference sequence). This CDR3 region has 16 residues.

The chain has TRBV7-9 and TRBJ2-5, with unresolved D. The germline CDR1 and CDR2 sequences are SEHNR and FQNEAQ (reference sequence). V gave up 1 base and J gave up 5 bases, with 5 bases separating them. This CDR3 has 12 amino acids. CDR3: CASSLGRETQYF. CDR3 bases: TGTGCCAGCAGCTTAGGTCGGGAGACCCAGTACTTC.

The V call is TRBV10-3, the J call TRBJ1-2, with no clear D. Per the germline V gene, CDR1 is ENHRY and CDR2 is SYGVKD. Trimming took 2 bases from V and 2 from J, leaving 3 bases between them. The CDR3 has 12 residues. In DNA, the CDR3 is TGTGCCATCAGTGAGCCAAACTATGGCTACACCTTC. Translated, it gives CAISEPNYGYTF.

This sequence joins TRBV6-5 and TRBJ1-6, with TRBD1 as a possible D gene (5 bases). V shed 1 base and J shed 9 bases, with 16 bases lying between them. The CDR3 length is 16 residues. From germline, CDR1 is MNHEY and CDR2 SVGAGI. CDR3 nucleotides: TGTGCCAGCAGTTACTACGGGGGTAGTCGGGGTTCACCCCTCCACTTT. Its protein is CASSYYGGSRGSPLHF.

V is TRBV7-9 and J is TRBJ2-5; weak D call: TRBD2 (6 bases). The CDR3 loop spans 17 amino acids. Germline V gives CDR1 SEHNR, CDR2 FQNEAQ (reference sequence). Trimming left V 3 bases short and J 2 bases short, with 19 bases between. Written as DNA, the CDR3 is TGTGCCAGCAGCTTGAATAGCGGAAACCACTTACAAGAGACCCAGTACTTC. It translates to CASSLNSGNHLQETQYF.

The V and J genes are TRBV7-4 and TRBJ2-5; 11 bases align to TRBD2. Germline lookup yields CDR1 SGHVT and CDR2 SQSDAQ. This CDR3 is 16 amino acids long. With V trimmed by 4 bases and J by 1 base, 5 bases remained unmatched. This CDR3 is CASSSLAGGSQETQYF. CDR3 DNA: TGTGCCAGCAGCTCCCTAGCGGGGGGAAGCCAAGAGACCCAGTACTTC.

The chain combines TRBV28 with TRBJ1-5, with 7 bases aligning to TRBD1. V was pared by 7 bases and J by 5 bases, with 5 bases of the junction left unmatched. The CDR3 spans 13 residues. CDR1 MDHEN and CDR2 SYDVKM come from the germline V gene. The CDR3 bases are TGTGCCAGCATGACCAGGGGGTATCAGCCCCAGCATTTT. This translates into CASMTRGYQPQHF.

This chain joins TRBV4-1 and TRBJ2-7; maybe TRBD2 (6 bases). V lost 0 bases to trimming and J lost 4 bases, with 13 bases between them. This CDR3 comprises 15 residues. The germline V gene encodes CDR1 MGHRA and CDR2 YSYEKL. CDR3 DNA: TGCGCCAGCAGCCAAGAGTCAGTAGGGAGGTACGAGCAGTACTTC. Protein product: CASSQESVGRYEQYF.

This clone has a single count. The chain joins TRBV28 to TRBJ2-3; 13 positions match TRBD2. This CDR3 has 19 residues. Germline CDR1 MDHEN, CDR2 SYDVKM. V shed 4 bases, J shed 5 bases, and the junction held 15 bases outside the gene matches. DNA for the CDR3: TGTGCCAGCAGTTACGGACTAGCGGGAGTTTCGCCCGGCAGAGATACGCAGTATTTT. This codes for CASSYGLAGVSPGRDTQYF.

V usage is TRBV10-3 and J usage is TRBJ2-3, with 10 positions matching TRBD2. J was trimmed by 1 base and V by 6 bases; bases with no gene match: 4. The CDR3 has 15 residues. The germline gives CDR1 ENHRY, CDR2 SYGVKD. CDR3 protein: CAIRAGTSGTDTQYF. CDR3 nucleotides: TGTGCCATCAGGGCCGGGACTAGCGGCACAGATACGCAGTATTTT.

Here the CDR3 reads CASSPVGAAGNTIYF. CDR3 nucleotides: TGTGCCAGCAGCCCCGTTGGGGCGGCAGGAAACACCATATATTTT. The chain recombines TRBV7-9 with TRBJ1-3, with D possibly TRBD1 on 5 matching bases. Trimming took 5 bases from V and 4 from J, leaving 15 bases between them. The V gene's germline CDR1 is SEHNR and CDR2 FQNEAQ (reference sequence). CDR3 length equals 15 residues.

The CDR3 here is CASSVVPSRGEAFF. Here the CDR3 DNA reads TGTGCCAGCAGCGTAGTCCCGAGCAGGGGTGAAGCTTTCTTT. V gene TRBV9 combines with J gene TRBJ1-1; TRBD1 is a possible D gene (6 bases). The CDR3 runs to 14 residues. V lost 0 bases and J 7 bases, leaving 13 bases between the germline ends. Germline assignment: CDR1 SGDLS and CDR2 YYNGEE.

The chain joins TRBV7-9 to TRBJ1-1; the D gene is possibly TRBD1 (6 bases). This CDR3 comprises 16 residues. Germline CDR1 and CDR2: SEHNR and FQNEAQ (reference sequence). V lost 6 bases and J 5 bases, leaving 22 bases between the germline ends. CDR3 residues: CASRLGGGASGTEAFF. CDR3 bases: TGTGCCAGCAGACTGGGGGGGGGCGCGAGTGGTACTGAAGCTTTCTTT.

As DNA, the CDR3 is TGTGCCACCAGCAGAGGTGGAACGAGGGATTCACCCCTCCACTTT. Its protein product is CATSRGGTRDSPLHF. The chain couples TRBV15 to TRBJ1-6; D gene ambiguous. From germline, CDR1 is LNHNV and CDR2 YYDKDF (reference sequence). The V end was cut by 1 base, the J end by 8 bases, with 12 bases between. CDR3 size: 15 residues.

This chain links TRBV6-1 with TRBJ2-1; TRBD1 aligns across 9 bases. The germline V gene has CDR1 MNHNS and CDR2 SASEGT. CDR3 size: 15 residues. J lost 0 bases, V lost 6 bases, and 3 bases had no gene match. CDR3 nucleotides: TGTGCCAGCAGCCCGACAGGGGGCTCCTACAATGAGCAGTTCTTC. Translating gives CASSPTGGSYNEQFF.

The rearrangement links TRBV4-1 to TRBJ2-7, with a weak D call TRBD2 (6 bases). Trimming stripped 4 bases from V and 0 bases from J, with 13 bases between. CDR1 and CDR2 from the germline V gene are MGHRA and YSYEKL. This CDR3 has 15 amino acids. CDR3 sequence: CASSPAGGSSYEQYF. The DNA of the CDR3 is TGCGCCAGCAGCCCAGCTGGGGGGAGCTCCTACGAGCAGTACTTC.

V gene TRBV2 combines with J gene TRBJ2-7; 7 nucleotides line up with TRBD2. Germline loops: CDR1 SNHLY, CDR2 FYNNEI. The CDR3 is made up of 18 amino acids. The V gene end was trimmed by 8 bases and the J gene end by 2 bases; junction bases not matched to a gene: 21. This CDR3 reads CASLWSAEGGNVTYEQYF. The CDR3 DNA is TGTGCCAGCTTGTGGTCAGCAGAGGGAGGGAACGTTACCTACGAGCAGTACTTC.

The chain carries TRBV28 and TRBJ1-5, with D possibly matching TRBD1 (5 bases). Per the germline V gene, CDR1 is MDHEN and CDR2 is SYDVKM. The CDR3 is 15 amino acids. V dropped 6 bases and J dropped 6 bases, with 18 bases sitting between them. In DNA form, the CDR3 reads TGTGCCAGCAGGAGAGATGGGGCGCTGGGTCAGCCCCAGCATTTT. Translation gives CASRRDGALGQPQHF.

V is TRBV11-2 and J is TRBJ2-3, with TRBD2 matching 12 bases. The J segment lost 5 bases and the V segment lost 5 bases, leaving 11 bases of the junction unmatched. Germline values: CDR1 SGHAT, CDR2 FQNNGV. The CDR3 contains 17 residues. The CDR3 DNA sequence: TGTGCCAGCAGCCCGGACAGTTCGACTAGCGGGAGAGATACGCAGTATTTT. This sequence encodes CASSPDSSTSGRDTQYF.

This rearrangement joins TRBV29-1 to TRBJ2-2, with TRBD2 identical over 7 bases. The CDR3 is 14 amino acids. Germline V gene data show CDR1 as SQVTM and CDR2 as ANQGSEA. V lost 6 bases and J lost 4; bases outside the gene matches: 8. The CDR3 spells CSVGGGTATGELFF. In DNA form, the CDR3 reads TGCAGCGTGGGGGGAGGGACTGCCACCGGGGAGCTGTTTTTT.

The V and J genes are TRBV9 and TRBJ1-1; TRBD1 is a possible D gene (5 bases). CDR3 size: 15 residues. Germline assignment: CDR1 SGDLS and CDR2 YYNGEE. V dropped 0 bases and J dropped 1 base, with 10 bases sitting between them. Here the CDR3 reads CASSVEGFANTEAFF. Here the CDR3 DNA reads TGTGCCAGCAGCGTAGAGGGGTTCGCGAACACTGAAGCTTTCTTT.

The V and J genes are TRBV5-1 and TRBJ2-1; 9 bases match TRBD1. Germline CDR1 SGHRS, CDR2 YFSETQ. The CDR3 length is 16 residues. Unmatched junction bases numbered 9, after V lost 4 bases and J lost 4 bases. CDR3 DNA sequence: TGCGCCAGCAGCCTACGTTGGACAGGGGAATACAATGAGCAGTTCTTC. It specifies CASSLRWTGEYNEQFF. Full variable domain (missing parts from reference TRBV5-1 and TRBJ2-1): KAGVTQTPRYLIKTRGQQVTLSCSPISGHRSVSWYQQTPGQGLQFLFEYFSETQRNKGNFPGRFSGRQFSNSRSEMNVSTLELGDSALYLCASSLRWTGEYNEQFFGPGTRLTVL.

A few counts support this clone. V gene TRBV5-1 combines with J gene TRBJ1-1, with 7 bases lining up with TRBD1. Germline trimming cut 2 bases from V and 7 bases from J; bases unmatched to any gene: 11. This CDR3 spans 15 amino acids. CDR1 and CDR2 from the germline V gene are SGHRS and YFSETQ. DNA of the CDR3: TGCGCCAGCAGCTTTAAAGTGAGGGACAGACTTGAAGCTTTCTTT. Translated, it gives CASSFKVRDRLEAFF.

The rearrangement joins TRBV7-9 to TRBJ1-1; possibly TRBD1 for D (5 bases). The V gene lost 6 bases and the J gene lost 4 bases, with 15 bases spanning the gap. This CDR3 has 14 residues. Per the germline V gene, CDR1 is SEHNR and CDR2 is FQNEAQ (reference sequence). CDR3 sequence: CASSPTGNPTEAFF. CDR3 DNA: TGTGCCAGCAGTCCTACAGGAAACCCCACTGAAGCTTTCTTT.

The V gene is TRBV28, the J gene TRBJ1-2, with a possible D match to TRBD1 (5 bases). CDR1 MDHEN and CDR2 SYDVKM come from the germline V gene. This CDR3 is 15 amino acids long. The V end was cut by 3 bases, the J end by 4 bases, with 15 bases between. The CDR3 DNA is TGTGCCAGCAGTTTTAAAGGGGTTGCTGTCTATGGCTACACCTTC. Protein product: CASSFKGVAVYGYTF.

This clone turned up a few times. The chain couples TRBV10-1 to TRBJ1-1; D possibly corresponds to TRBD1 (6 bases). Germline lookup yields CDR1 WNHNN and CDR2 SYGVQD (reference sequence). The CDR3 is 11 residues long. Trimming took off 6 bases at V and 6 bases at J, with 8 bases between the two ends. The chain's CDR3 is CASRRQAEAFF. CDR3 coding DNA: TGCGCCAGCAGGAGACAGGCTGAAGCTTTCTTT.

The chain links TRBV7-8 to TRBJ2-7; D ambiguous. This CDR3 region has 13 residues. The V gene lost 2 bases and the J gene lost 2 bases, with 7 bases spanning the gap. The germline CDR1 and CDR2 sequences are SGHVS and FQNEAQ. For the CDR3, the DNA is TGTGCCAGCAGCTTATCAACAGCCTACGAGCAGTACTTC. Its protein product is CASSLSTAYEQYF.

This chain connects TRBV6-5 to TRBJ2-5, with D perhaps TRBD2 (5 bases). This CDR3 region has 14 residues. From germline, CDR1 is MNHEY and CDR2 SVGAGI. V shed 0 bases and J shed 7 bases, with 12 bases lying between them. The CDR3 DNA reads TGTGCCAGCAGTTACTCCGGGAACGCAGGGACCCAGTACTTC. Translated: CASSYSGNAGTQYF.

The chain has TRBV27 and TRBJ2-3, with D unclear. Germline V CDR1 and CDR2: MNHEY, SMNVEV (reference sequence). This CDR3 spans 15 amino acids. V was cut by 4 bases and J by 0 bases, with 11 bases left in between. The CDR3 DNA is TGTGCCAGCAGTTCCATCCAAACTAGCACAGATACGCAGTATTTT. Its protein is CASSSIQTSTDTQYF.